This T cell receptor (beta chain) was profiled in a study of Ad26.COV2.S vaccination and SARS-CoV-2 variants. TCRdb keeps only in-frame clones here, not all; method: immunoSEQ multiplex PCR. This table has about 440,000 clones, around 90% appearing once. Treatment indicated: some 20 received Ad26.COV2.S at low or high dose, single or two shots; several received placebo; per-sample allocation not given. Following the first vaccine or placebo injection, samples were taken on day 63. An adult donor aged 18-55 years was enrolled in Boston. CDR1 MNHEY and CDR2 SMNVEV come from the germline V gene (reference sequence). V dropped 7 bases and J dropped 6; count of bases not matched to a gene: 1. The CDR3 runs to 11 residues.

The clonotype was recovered from a person aged 18-65 years who received the Ad26.COV2.S COVID-19 vaccine or a placebo. Sequences were derived from peripheral blood, sampled in a trial of Ad26.COV2.S vaccine versus placebo. The chain employs TRBV27 and TRBJ2-3, with TRBD1 matching over 7 bases. As DNA, the CDR3 is TGTGCCAGCACAGGGGGTGATACGCAGTATTTT. Protein: CASTGGDTQYF.